This T cell receptor beta chain stems from a study of CD8 T cells in Susac syndrome. Isolation of CD8+ and CD4+ T cells was performed negatively, whereas enrichment of TEMRA cells was done by FACS. RNA totalling roughly 0.45 to 1 ug underwent reverse transcription with random hexamers. Across 54 Vbeta and 13 Jbeta, immunoSEQ multiplex PCR amplified TCR beta CDR3. TCRdb re-derived calls from the immunoSEQ multiplex PCR reads in MiXCR, one entry per CDR3 protein. The table shows about 180,000 distinct CDR3 sequences, with 85% to 95% occurring only once. The length of the CDR3 is 13 residues. CDR1 is MDHEN, CDR2 SYDVKM, per germline. After removal of 6 bases from V and 5 bases from J, the junction contained 6 bases not matched to a gene.

Sequenced sample: CD8+ T cells from PBMCs. The J gene is TRBJ2-5, the V gene TRBV28; TRBD1 matches at 7 bases. The sequence came from a human donor with multiple sclerosis. In nucleotides, the CDR3 is TGTGCCAGCAGCGGACAGGATGGGGAGACCCAGTACTTC. Translating gives CASSGQDGETQYF.